The 3 T cell receptor beta chains below all came from one sample that was sequenced in a study of blood T cell repertoires in COVID-19. Produced via immunoSEQ multiplex PCR; TCRdb's table is partial and in-frame only. The data show 330,000 or so clones, about 87% seen once. Material for sequencing was peripheral blood. These receptors all stem from a man under 40 with COVID-19, enrolled during active disease.

There are a few counts of this clone. The V call is TRBV7-8, the J call TRBJ1-5, with D unclear. Germline lookup yields CDR1 SGHVS and CDR2 FQNEAQ. The CDR3 spans 13 residues. The V end was cut by 2 bases, the J end by 4 bases, with 6 bases between. CDR3 DNA: TGTGCCAGCAGCTTACTGGAGAATCAGCCCCAGCATTTT. This codes for CASSLLENQPQHF.

This clone was counted only a few times. J is TRBJ2-1 and V is TRBV11-2, with D possibly matching TRBD2 (6 bases). Germline CDR1 SGHAT, CDR2 FQNNGV. This CDR3 contains 18 residues. V lost 5 bases, J lost 2 bases, and 22 bases lay in between. The CDR3 region has the DNA TGTGCCAGCAGCCAAGATGTTCACGGGAGACCCCCCTACAATGAGCAGTTCTTC. Its protein product is CASSQDVHGRPPYNEQFF.

The J gene is TRBJ1-2, the V gene TRBV10-3; TRBD1 agrees at 7 bases. Germline CDR1 and CDR2: ENHRY and SYGVKD. Trimming at V came to 4 bases and at J to 4 bases, leaving 9 bases not matched to a gene. The CDR3 length is 15 residues. The CDR3 region is CAISGTGTDSYGYTF. CDR3 nucleotides: TGTGCCATCAGTGGAACGGGGACAGACTCCTATGGCTACACCTTC.